Detailed here is one T cell receptor beta chain. The sample belongs to a study of blood T cell repertoires in COVID-19. Study in general: Spain, Italy and the United States supplied samples that represented acute and convalescent COVID-19.

Membership in each cohort depended on participant-reported clinical history. In the original processing: Researchers report that nucleated cell counts were estimated from reference gene primer amplification. Here immunoSEQ multiplex PCR was the method, and the copy in TCRdb shows in-frame clones only, minus some. The V and J calls and clone size are taken from that table; D and trimming were inferred from the DNA. Of a few hundred thousand clones in the sample, around 85% were seen once. V gave up 7 bases and J gave up 0 bases; unmatched junction bases: 5. The CDR3 spans 16 residues. Germline-derived CDR1 and CDR2 are KGHSH and LQKENI.

The TCR sequence derives from a woman between 40 and 55 years old with acute COVID-19. V and J are TRBV18 and TRBJ1-6; 8 nucleotides line up with TRBD1. Source material: PBMCs or T cells enriched from blood (not recorded which). Here the CDR3 DNA reads TGTGCCAGCTTACGGACAGGGAGCTCCTATAATTCACCCCTCCACTTT. Encoded protein: CASLRTGSSYNSPLHF. The variable domain in full, with the rest retrieved from reference TRBV18 and TRBJ1-6, is NAGVMQNPRHLVRRRGQEARLRCSPMKGHSHVYWYRQLPEEGLKFMVYLQKENIIDESGMPKERFSAEFPKEGPSILRIQQVVRGDSAAYFCASLRTGSSYNSPLHFGNGTRLTVT.